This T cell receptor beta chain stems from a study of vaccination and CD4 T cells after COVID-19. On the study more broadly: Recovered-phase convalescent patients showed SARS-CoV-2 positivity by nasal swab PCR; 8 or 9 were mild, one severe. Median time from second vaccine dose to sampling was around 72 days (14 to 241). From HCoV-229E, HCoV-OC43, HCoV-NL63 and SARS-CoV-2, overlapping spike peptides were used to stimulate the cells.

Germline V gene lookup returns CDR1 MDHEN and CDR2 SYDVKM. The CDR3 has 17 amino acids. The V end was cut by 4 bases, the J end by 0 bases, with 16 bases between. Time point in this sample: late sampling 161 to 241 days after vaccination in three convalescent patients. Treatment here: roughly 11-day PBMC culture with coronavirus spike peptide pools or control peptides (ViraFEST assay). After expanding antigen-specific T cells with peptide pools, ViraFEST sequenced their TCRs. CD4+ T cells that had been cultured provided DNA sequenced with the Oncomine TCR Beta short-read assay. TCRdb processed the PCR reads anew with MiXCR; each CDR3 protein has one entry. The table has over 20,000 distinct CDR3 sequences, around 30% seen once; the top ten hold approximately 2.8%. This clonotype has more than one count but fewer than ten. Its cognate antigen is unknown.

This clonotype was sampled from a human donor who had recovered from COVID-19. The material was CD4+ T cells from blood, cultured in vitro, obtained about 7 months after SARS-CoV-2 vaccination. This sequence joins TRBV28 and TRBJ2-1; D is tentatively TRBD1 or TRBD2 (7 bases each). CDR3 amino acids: CASSSGGTASSYNEQFF. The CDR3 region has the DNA TGTGCCAGCAGTTCCGGGGGGACAGCGAGCTCCTACAATGAGCAGTTCTTC.